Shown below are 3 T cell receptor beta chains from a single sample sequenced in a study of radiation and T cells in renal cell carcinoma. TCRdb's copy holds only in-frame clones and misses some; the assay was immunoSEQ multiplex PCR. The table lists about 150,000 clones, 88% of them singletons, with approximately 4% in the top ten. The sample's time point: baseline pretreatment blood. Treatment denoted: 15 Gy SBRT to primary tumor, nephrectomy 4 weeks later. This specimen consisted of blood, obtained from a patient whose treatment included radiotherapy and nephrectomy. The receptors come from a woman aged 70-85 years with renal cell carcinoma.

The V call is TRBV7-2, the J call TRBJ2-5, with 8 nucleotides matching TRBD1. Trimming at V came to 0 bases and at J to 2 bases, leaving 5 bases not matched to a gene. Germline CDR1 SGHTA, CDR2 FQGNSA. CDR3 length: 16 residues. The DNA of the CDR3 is TGTGCCAGCAGCTTAGCCGGGACAGGTTCGCAAGAGACCCAGTACTTC. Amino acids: CASSLAGTGSQETQYF.

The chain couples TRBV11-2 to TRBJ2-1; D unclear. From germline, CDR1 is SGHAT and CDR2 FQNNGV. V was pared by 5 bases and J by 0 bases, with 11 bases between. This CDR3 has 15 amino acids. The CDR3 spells CASSQDRSSYNEQFF. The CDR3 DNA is TGTGCCAGCAGCCAAGACCGGAGCTCCTACAATGAGCAGTTCTTC. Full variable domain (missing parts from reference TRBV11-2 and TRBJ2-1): EAGVAQSPRYKIIEKRQSVAFWCNPISGHATLYWYQQILGQGPKLLIQFQNNGVVDDSQLPKDRFSAERLKGVDSTLKIQPAKLEDSAVYLCASSQDRSSYNEQFFGPGTRLTVL.

In nucleotides, the CDR3 is TGTGCCAGCAGGCTCGGAGGGGCTAGCGGGGGATTTGAGCAGTTCTTC. Protein: CASRLGGASGGFEQFF. The chain joins TRBV5-4 to TRBJ2-1; 10 bases are shared with TRBD2. The CDR3 consists of 16 residues. The trim removed 5 bases at V and 9 bases at J, leaving 14 bases unmatched. Germline V gives CDR1 SGHNT, CDR2 YYREEE (reference sequence). The full variable domain, completed using reference TRBV5-4 and TRBJ2-1, is ETGVTQSPTHLIKTRGQQVTLRCSSQSGHNTVSWYQQALGQGPQFIFQYYREEENGRGNFPPRFSGLQFPNYSSELNVNALELDDSALYLCASRLGGASGGFEQFFGPGTRLTVL.